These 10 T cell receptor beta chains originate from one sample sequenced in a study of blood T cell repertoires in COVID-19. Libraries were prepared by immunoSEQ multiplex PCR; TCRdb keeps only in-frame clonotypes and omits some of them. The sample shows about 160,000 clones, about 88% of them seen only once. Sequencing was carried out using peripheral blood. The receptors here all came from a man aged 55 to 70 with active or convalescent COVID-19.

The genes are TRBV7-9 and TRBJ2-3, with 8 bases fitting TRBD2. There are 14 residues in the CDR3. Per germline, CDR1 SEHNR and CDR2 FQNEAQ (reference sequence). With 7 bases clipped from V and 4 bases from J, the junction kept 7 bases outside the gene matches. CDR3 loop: CASIPREGADTQYF. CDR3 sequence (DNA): TGTGCCAGCATCCCCCGGGAGGGCGCAGATACGCAGTATTTT.

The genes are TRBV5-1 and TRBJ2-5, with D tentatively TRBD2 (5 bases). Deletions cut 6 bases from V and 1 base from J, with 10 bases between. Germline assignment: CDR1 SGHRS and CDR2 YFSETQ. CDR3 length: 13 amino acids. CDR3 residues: CASTGDVQETQYF. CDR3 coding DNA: TGCGCCAGCACCGGGGATGTCCAAGAGACCCAGTACTTC.

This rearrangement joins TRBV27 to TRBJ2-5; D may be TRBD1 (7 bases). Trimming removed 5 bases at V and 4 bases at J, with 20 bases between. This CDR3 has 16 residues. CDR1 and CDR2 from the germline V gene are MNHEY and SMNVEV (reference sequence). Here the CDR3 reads CASSNLDRVGGETQYF. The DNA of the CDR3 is TGTGCCAGCAGTAACCTCGACAGGGTCGGGGGAGAGACCCAGTACTTC.

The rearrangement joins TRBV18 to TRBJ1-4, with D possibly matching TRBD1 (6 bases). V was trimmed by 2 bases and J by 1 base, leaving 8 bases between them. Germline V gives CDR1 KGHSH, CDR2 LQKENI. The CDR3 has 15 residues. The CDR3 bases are TGTGCCAGCTCACCATCACAGGGAACTAATGAAAAACTGTTTTTT. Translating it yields CASSPSQGTNEKLFF.

Here the CDR3 DNA reads TGCGCCAGCAGTGAACTAGCGGGGGGGCCAGATACGCAGTATTTT. As protein: CASSELAGGPDTQYF. This chain links TRBV10-2 with TRBJ2-3; 13 bases align to TRBD2. This CDR3 region has 15 residues. Germline V gene sequence: CDR1 WSHSY, CDR2 SAAADI. J gave up 4 bases and V 3 bases, and 1 base lay outside the gene matches.

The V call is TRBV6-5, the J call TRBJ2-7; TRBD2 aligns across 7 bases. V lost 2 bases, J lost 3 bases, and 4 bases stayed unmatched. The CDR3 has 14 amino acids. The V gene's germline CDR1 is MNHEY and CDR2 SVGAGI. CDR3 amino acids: CASSYGRTSYEQYF. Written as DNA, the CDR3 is TGTGCCAGCAGTTACGGACGGACTAGCTACGAGCAGTACTTC.

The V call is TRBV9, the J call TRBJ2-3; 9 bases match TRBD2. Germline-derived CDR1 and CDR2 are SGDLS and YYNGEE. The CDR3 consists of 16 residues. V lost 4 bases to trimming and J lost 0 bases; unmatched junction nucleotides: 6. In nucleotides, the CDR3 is TGTGCCAGCAGCACTGGACTAGCGTCTAGCACAGATACGCAGTATTTT. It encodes CASSTGLASSTDTQYF.

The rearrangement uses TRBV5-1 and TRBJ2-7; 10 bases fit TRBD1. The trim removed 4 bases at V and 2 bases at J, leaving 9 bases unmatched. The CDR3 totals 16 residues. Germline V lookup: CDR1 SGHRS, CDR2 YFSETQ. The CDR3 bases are TGCGCCAGCAGCCAGGGACAGGGGCGGGGGACCTACGAGCAGTACTTC. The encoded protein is CASSQGQGRGTYEQYF.

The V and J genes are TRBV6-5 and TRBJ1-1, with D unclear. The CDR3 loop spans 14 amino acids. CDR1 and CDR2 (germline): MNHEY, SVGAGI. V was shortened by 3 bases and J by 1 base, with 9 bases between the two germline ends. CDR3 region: CASSYNRPNTEAFF. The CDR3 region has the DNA TGTGCCAGCAGTTATAACAGACCGAACACTGAAGCTTTCTTT.

This chain's CDR3 is CAIWAENTEAFF. The CDR3 DNA follows: TGTGCCATCTGGGCAGAGAACACTGAAGCTTTCTTT. The chain joins TRBV10-3 to TRBJ1-1; D gene ambiguous. Trimming left V 8 bases short and J 1 base short, with 8 bases between. The CDR3 loop spans 12 amino acids. Looked up from germline, CDR1 is ENHRY and CDR2 is SYGVKD.